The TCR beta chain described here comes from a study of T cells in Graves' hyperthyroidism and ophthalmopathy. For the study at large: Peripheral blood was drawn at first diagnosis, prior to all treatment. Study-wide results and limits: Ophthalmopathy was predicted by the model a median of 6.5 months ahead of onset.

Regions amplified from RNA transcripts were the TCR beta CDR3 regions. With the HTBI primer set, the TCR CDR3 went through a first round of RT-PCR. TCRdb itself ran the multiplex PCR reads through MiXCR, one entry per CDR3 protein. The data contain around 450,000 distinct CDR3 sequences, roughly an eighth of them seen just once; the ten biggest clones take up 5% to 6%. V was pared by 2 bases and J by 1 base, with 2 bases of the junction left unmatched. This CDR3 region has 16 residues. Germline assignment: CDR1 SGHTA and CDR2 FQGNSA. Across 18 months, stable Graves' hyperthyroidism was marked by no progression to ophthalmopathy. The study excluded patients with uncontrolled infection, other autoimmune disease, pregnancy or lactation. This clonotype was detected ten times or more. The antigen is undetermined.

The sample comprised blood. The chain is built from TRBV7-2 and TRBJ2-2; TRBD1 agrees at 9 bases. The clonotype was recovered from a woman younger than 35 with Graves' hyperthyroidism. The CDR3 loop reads CASSLWGQGNTGELFF. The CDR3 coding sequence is TGTGCCAGCAGCTTATGGGGACAGGGGAACACCGGGGAGCTGTTTTTT. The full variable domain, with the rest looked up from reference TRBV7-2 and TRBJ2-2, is GAGVSQSPSNKVTEKGKDVELRCDPISGHTALYWYRQSLGQGLEFLIYFQGNSAPDKSGLPSDRFSAERTGGSVSTLTIQRTQQEDSAVYLCASSLWGQGNTGELFFGEGSRLTVL.